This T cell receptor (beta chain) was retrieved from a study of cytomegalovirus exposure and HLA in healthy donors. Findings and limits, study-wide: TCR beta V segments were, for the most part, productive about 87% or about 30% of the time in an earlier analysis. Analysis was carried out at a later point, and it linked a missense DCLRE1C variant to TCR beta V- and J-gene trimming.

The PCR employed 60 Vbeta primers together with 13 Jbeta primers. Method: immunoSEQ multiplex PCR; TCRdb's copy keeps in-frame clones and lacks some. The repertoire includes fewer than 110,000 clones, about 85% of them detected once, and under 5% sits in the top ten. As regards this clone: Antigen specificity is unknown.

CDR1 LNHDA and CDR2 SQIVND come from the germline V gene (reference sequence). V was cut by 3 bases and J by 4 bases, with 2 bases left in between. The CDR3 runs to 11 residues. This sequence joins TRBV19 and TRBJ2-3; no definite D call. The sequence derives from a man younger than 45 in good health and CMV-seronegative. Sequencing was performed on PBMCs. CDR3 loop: CASSIADTQYF. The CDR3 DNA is TGTGCCAGTAGTATCGCAGATACGCAGTATTTT.